The clone carrying this TCR beta chain is labeled medium-sized based on frequency. What it binds is not known. The CDR3 extends over 14 amino acids. Germline loops: CDR1 SGHKS, CDR2 YYEKEE (reference sequence). Multiplex touch-down PCR amplified TRB using TRB-A and TRB-B pools in one tube. TCRdb reprocessed the multiplex PCR reads and reports one entry per CDR3 protein, with no DNA. Recorded for this sample: more than 6,500 distinct CDR3 sequences. Each sample's input was approximately 270 ng genomic DNA, some 40,000 genome equivalents. The sample belongs to a study of T cell clusters in autoimmune cytopenias. Overall study findings and caveats: TRB repertoire shifts in secondary cytopenia and chronic lymphocytic leukemia mostly reflected lymphoma, not autoimmunity. No cluster-lack signature appeared between secondary cytopenia and chronic lymphocytic leukemia patients, apparently due to lymphoma masking. Exclusive TRB clusters were around 3-fold more numerous in healthy donors than in active autoimmune hepatitis. Primary autoimmune cytopenia patients seemingly lacked the physiological T cell clusters found in healthy donors.

The J gene is TRBJ2-7, the V gene TRBV5-5; the TRBD1 assignment by TCRdb is unverifiable without DNA. This TCR came from a human donor with an autoimmune cytopenia or autoimmune hepatitis (not recorded which). The sample was peripheral blood. The CDR3 protein is CASSSLGGVYEQYF.